These T cell receptor beta chains were read from a single sample in a study of OX40 agonist ivuxolimab in advanced cancers. Produced via immunoSEQ multiplex PCR; TCRdb's table is partial and in-frame only. Of fewer than 80,000 clones listed, almost 85% are singletons. The source was CD4+ or CD8+ T cells sorted from blood, collected in a trial of the OX40 agonist ivuxolimab. The receptors shown here come from an adult with an advanced solid tumor such as melanoma, head and neck, liver or kidney cancer. Each CDR3 is given with its conserved first and last residue. Rows may omit the clone size; those that give it use once, few, many or a size class.

CDR3: CSVRYGVKNIQYF
length: 13
size: .
V: TRBV29-1

CDR3: CSARTGSLLHF
length: 11
size: .
V: TRBV20-1

CDR3: CASSLVWLGGETQYF
length: 15
size: .
V: TRBV11-2

CDR3: CASSRGPNDELFF
length: 13
size: .
V: TRBV5-5

CDR3: CASSLQVAGVNEQYF
length: 15
size: .
V: TRBV7-3

CDR3: CSARYTDTQYF
length: 11
size: .
V: TRBV20-1

CDR3: CASARTGTFREKLFF
length: 15
size: .
V: TRBV27

CDR3: CASSHGGLNTEAFF
length: 14
size: .
V: TRBV23-1

CDR3: CASTVGGRGYTF
length: 12
size: .
V: TRBV6-6

CDR3: CASSLRQGAYEQYF
length: 14
size: .
V: TRBV7-2

CDR3: CASSAGQGAMSEAFF
length: 15
size: few
V: TRBV2

CDR3: CASSLAGSYNEQFF
length: 14
size: .
V: TRBV11-2

CDR3: CASSPGQASYEQYF
length: 14
size: .
V: TRBV11-3

CDR3: CASSQGPARGKVNEQYF
length: 17
size: .
V: TRBV14

CDR3: CASSRTGWYEQYF
length: 13
size: .
V: TRBV19

CDR3: CASSSYSGPNNSPLHF
length: 16
size: few
V: TRBV5-1

CDR3: CSVGQGNSYEQYF
length: 13
size: .
V: TRBV29-1

CDR3: CSVEDSLSGSDGYTF
length: 15
size: .
V: TRBV29-1

CDR3: CASSQGQGQNYGYTF
length: 15
size: few
V: TRBV4-2

CDR3: CASSQPGQGANTGELFF
length: 17
size: .
V: TRBV5-4

CDR3: CSVERPGQRNTEAFF
length: 15
size: .
V: TRBV29-1

CDR3: CASSLGDLGTPLHF
length: 14
size: .
V: TRBV7-2

CDR3: CASSTGLPNEQFF
length: 13
size: .
V: TRBV9

CDR3: CASSQDSNSNQPQHF
length: 15
size: .
V: TRBV18

CDR3: CASNTPGGTGELFF
length: 14
size: once
V: TRBV19

CDR3: CASSQGGPLSGSPLHF
length: 16
size: few
V: TRBV14

CDR3: CASSPWDRRGGELFF
length: 15
size: .
V: TRBV5-4

CDR3: CASSFAGVIYEQYF
length: 14
size: .
V: TRBV7-9

CDR3: CASTKGQGLTYEQYF
length: 15
size: .
V: TRBV28

CDR3: CASSPGPTGELFF
length: 13
size: once
V: TRBV18

CDR3: CASSSIRRNTEAFF
length: 14
size: .
V: TRBV5-4

CDR3: CASSLAGSDTEAFF
length: 14
size: .
V: TRBV5-1

CDR3: CASSLGISLAGPSTLTDTQYF
length: 21
size: few
V: TRBV28

CDR3: CSVEPYIAKGYTF
length: 13
size: .
V: TRBV29-1

CDR3: CASSGWRGAPDTQYF
length: 15
size: .
V: TRBV7-2

CDR3: CASSPQGSPYNEQFF
length: 15
size: .
V: TRBV4-3

CDR3: CASSKDGYNEQFF
length: 13
size: .
V: TRBV18

CDR3: CASSRGTGVLQETQYF
length: 16
size: .
V: TRBV19